The rows below give T cell receptor beta chains drawn from one sample of a study of blood T cell repertoires in COVID-19. TCRdb keeps only in-frame clones here, not all; method: immunoSEQ multiplex PCR. The sample has 150,000 to 200,000 clones; roughly 87% are singletons. What was sequenced was PBMCs or T cells enriched from blood (not recorded which). The source is a woman aged 40 to 50 with acute COVID-19. CDR3s include the opening cysteine and the closing phenylalanine or tryptophan. The order of the fields is J gene, clone size, D gene, V gene, CDR3 DNA, CDR3 protein. D genes are given only for firm matches. Not every row has a clone size; where given, it reads once, few, many or a size class.

j_call: TRBJ2-3; clone_size: NA; d_call: NA; v_call: TRBV5-1; cdr3_nt: TGCGCCAGCAGCGCGAGCGCGACCACAGATACGCAGTATTTT; cdr3_aa: CASSASATTDTQYF
j_call: TRBJ2-5; clone_size: few; d_call: NA; v_call: TRBV4-2; cdr3_nt: TGTGCCAGCAGGATAAGGGCAACTAGTGTTGAGACCCAGTACTTC; cdr3_aa: CASRIRATSVETQYF
j_call: TRBJ1-2; clone_size: NA; d_call: NA; v_call: TRBV5-1; cdr3_nt: TGCGCCAGCAGAGGGGAAGTGACTAACTATGGCTACACCTTC; cdr3_aa: CASRGEVTNYGYTF
j_call: TRBJ1-2; clone_size: NA; d_call: NA; v_call: TRBV27; cdr3_nt: TGTGCCAGCAGTTTATACCCCATACGGAGGGGCTATGGCTACACCTTC; cdr3_aa: CASSLYPIRRGYGYTF
j_call: TRBJ1-2; clone_size: NA; d_call: TRBD1; v_call: TRBV11-2; cdr3_nt: TGTGCCAGCAGCCCGCGGACAGGGGGCGGCTACACCTTC; cdr3_aa: CASSPRTGGGYTF
j_call: TRBJ2-3; clone_size: NA; d_call: TRBD2; v_call: TRBV4-2; cdr3_nt: TGTGCCAGCAGCCTTGGGACTAGCGGGGGGCTTAGCACAGATACGCAGTATTTT; cdr3_aa: CASSLGTSGGLSTDTQYF
j_call: TRBJ2-3; clone_size: NA; d_call: NA; v_call: TRBV7-3; cdr3_nt: TGTGCCAGCAGCTTAAGGGGGGACACAGATACGCAGTATTTT; cdr3_aa: CASSLRGDTDTQYF
j_call: TRBJ2-3; clone_size: few; d_call: NA; v_call: TRBV29-1; cdr3_nt: TGCAGCGTTGAAGGAGGTGGTGGGGGCATAGATACGCAGTATTTT; cdr3_aa: CSVEGGGGGIDTQYF
j_call: TRBJ1-4; clone_size: once; d_call: TRBD1; v_call: TRBV19; cdr3_nt: TGTGCCAGTACCACAGGGGGCGCGACGGAAAAACTGTTTTTT; cdr3_aa: CASTTGGATEKLFF
j_call: TRBJ2-7; clone_size: NA; d_call: NA; v_call: TRBV4-3; cdr3_nt: TGCGCCAGCAGCCAATCGAGGGTGAGCTACGAGCAGTACTTC; cdr3_aa: CASSQSRVSYEQYF
j_call: TRBJ1-2; clone_size: NA; d_call: TRBD1; v_call: TRBV28; cdr3_nt: TGTGCCAGCAGTACCCGCGGGACAGCAGTCTATGGCTACACCTTC; cdr3_aa: CASSTRGTAVYGYTF
j_call: TRBJ2-1; clone_size: NA; d_call: TRBD2; v_call: TRBV5-1; cdr3_nt: TGCGCCAGCAGCTTGGTGACTAGCGGTTACAATGAGCAGTTCTTC; cdr3_aa: CASSLVTSGYNEQFF
j_call: TRBJ1-3; clone_size: NA; d_call: NA; v_call: TRBV7-2; cdr3_nt: TGTGCCAGCAGCTTAGGGACAGAGGCTGGAAACACCATATATTTT; cdr3_aa: CASSLGTEAGNTIYF
j_call: TRBJ2-3; clone_size: NA; d_call: TRBD2; v_call: TRBV3-1/TRBV3-2; cdr3_nt: TGTGCCAGCAGCCAAGATCTACCACTAGCGGGATCGGCTACGCAGTATTTT; cdr3_aa: CASSQDLPLAGSATQYF
j_call: TRBJ2-1; clone_size: NA; d_call: NA; v_call: TRBV5-1; cdr3_nt: TGCGCCAGCAGCACGGACTTGCTTGAGCAGTTCTTC; cdr3_aa: CASSTDLLEQFF
j_call: TRBJ1-1; clone_size: NA; d_call: TRBD1; v_call: TRBV11-2; cdr3_nt: TGTGCCAGCAGCTTAAGACAGGGATTGAACACTGAAGCTTTCTTT; cdr3_aa: CASSLRQGLNTEAFF
j_call: TRBJ2-1; clone_size: NA; d_call: TRBD1; v_call: TRBV3-1/TRBV3-2; cdr3_nt: TGTGCCAGCAGCCAAGATAGGGGGACAGCCTCCTACAATGAGCAGTTCTTC; cdr3_aa: CASSQDRGTASYNEQFF
j_call: TRBJ2-7; clone_size: NA; d_call: NA; v_call: TRBV27; cdr3_nt: TGTGCCAGCAGTCACGACAGGCTTGAGCAGTACTTC; cdr3_aa: CASSHDRLEQYF
j_call: TRBJ2-7; clone_size: NA; d_call: TRBD1; v_call: TRBV7-2; cdr3_nt: TGTGCCAGCAGCTACACCGGGACAGGGGGATACGAGCAGTACTTC; cdr3_aa: CASSYTGTGGYEQYF
j_call: TRBJ1-1; clone_size: NA; d_call: NA; v_call: TRBV28; cdr3_nt: TGTGCCAGCAGTTATGGGTTCGACAGGGAAGCTTTCTTT; cdr3_aa: CASSYGFDREAFF
j_call: TRBJ2-3; clone_size: NA; d_call: NA; v_call: TRBV4-1; cdr3_nt: TGCGCCAGCAGCCAAGGTCTCGGAAAGGGATCAGGAGGGACAGATACGCAGTATTTT; cdr3_aa: CASSQGLGKGSGGTDTQYF
j_call: TRBJ1-2; clone_size: NA; d_call: NA; v_call: TRBV2; cdr3_nt: TGTGCCAGCAGTGAGAAGCCCCGATCGGGCTACACCTTC; cdr3_aa: CASSEKPRSGYTF
j_call: TRBJ2-1; clone_size: NA; d_call: TRBD1; v_call: TRBV6-2/TRBV6-3; cdr3_nt: TGTGCCAGCAGTATCCGGGACAGCCTCCTCAATGAGCAGTTCTTC; cdr3_aa: CASSIRDSLLNEQFF
j_call: TRBJ1-2; clone_size: many; d_call: NA; v_call: TRBV5-4; cdr3_nt: TGTGCCAGCAGCTTGGTTCGAGGCAGTTATGGCTACACCTTC; cdr3_aa: CASSLVRGSYGYTF
j_call: TRBJ1-2; clone_size: once; d_call: NA; v_call: TRBV20-1; cdr3_nt: TGCAGTGCTCCTACCAGGGGCGGCTACACCTTC; cdr3_aa: CSAPTRGGYTF
j_call: TRBJ2-3; clone_size: NA; d_call: TRBD1; v_call: TRBV6-5; cdr3_nt: TGTGCCAGCAGTATCGACAGGGGGGGAGATACGCAGTATTTT; cdr3_aa: CASSIDRGGDTQYF
j_call: TRBJ2-5; clone_size: few; d_call: NA; v_call: TRBV21-1; cdr3_nt: TGTGCCAGCAGCAAATGGAGTAGCGGCGAAGAGACCCAGTACTTC; cdr3_aa: CASSKWSSGEETQYF
j_call: TRBJ2-7; clone_size: few; d_call: NA; v_call: TRBV21-1; cdr3_nt: TGTGCCAGCAGCCAACGGGAGATGGATTCTTCCTACGAGCAGTACTTC; cdr3_aa: CASSQREMDSSYEQYF
j_call: TRBJ1-6; clone_size: NA; d_call: TRBD1; v_call: TRBV9; cdr3_nt: TGTGCCAGCAGCGTAGATCCTAGCACCGGTTCGGACAGGGCAAATTCACCCCTCCACTTT; cdr3_aa: CASSVDPSTGSDRANSPLHF
j_call: TRBJ2-2; clone_size: NA; d_call: NA; v_call: TRBV27; cdr3_nt: TGTGCCAGCAGTTGGTCTAGCGAAAAAACCGGGGAGCTGTTTTTT; cdr3_aa: CASSWSSEKTGELFF
j_call: TRBJ2-3; clone_size: NA; d_call: NA; v_call: TRBV11-2; cdr3_nt: TGTGCCAGCAGCCTTACCCCTGTCGGGTCGGACAACACAGATACGCAGTATTTT; cdr3_aa: CASSLTPVGSDNTDTQYF
j_call: TRBJ2-2; clone_size: NA; d_call: NA; v_call: TRBV18; cdr3_nt: TGTGCCAGCTCACCCTCTAGTCAAGGCAGAAACACCGGGGAGCTGTTTTTT; cdr3_aa: CASSPSSQGRNTGELFF
j_call: TRBJ2-5; clone_size: NA; d_call: NA; v_call: TRBV14; cdr3_nt: TGTGCCAGCAGCCAAGCTCTGACTACGACCCAGTACTTC; cdr3_aa: CASSQALTTTQYF
j_call: TRBJ1-4; clone_size: NA; d_call: TRBD1; v_call: TRBV20-1; cdr3_nt: TGCAGTGCTAGTATGGGACAGTCAACTAATGAAAAACTGTTTTTT; cdr3_aa: CSASMGQSTNEKLFF
j_call: TRBJ2-5; clone_size: few; d_call: NA; v_call: TRBV7-8; cdr3_nt: TGTGCCAGCAGCTTAATGAACAGGGAGAAGTGGGAGACCCAGTACTTC; cdr3_aa: CASSLMNREKWETQYF
j_call: TRBJ1-5; clone_size: few; d_call: NA; v_call: TRBV6-2/TRBV6-3; cdr3_nt: TGTGCCAGCAGTTACTCGGCGGGGGGTGGCAATCAGCCCCAGCATTTT; cdr3_aa: CASSYSAGGGNQPQHF
j_call: TRBJ2-1; clone_size: NA; d_call: TRBD2; v_call: TRBV3-1/TRBV3-2; cdr3_nt: TGTGCCAGCAGCCATATGACTAGCGGAACCTACAATGAGCAGTTCTTC; cdr3_aa: CASSHMTSGTYNEQFF
j_call: TRBJ2-7; clone_size: NA; d_call: TRBD1; v_call: TRBV6-5; cdr3_nt: TGTGCCAGCAGTTACGACAGGGCGGAGTACGAGCAGTACTTC; cdr3_aa: CASSYDRAEYEQYF